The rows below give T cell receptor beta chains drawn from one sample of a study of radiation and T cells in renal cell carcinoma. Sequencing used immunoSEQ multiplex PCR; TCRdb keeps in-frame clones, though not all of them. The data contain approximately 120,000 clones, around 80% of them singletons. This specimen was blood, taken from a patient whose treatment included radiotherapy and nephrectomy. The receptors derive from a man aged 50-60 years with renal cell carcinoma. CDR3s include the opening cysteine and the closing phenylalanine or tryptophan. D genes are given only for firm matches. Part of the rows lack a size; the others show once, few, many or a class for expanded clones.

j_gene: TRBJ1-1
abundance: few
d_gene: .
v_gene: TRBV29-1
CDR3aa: CSVRNHSLWNTEAFF
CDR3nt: TGCAGCGTCCGAAATCACAGCTTATGGAACACTGAAGCTTTCTTT

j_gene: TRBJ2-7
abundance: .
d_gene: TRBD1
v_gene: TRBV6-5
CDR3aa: CASSGTGFHYEQYF
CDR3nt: TGTGCCAGCAGCGGGACAGGGTTCCACTACGAGCAGTACTTC

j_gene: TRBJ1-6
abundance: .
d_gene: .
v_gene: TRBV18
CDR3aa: CASSSGQTNSPLHF
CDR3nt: TGTGCCAGCTCATCAGGACAGACAAATTCACCCCTCCACTTT

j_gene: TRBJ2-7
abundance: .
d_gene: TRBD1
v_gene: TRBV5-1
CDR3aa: CASSTDLTGFLGEQYF
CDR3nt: TGCGCCAGCAGCACGGATTTGACAGGGTTCTTGGGCGAGCAGTACTTC

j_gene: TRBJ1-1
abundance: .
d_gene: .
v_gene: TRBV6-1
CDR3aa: CASSMGWDTEAFF
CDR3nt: TGTGCCAGCAGCATGGGCTGGGACACTGAAGCTTTCTTT

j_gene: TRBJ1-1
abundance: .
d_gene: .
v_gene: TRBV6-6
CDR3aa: CASSLLPRDTEAFF
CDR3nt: TGTGCCAGCAGTCTACTCCCGAGGGACACTGAAGCTTTCTTT

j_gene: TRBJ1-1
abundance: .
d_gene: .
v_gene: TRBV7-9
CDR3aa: CASSLEDVATEAFF
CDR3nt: TGTGCCAGCAGCTTAGAGGACGTCGCGACTGAAGCTTTCTTT

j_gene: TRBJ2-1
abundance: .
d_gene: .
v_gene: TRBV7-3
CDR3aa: CASSPGPGPNEQFF
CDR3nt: TGTGCCAGCAGCCCTGGCCCGGGACCCAATGAGCAGTTCTTC

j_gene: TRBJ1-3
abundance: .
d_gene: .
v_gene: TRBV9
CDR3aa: CASSVVGTFSGNTIYF
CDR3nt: TGTGCCAGCAGCGTAGTCGGCACATTCTCTGGAAACACCATATATTTT

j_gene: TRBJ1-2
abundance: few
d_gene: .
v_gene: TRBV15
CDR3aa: CATSGDGIVGYTF
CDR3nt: TGTGCCACCAGCGGGGATGGGATAGTGGGCTACACCTTC

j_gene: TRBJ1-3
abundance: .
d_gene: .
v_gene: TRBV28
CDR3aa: CASSSAASSGNTIYF
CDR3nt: TGTGCCAGCAGCTCGGCTGCTTCCTCTGGAAACACCATATATTTT

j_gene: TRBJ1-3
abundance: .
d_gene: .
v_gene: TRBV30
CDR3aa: CAWSVRQAISGNTIYF
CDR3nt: TGTGCCTGGAGTGTACGGCAGGCGATCTCTGGAAACACCATATATTTT

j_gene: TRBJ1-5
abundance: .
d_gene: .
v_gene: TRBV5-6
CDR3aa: CASSLFGALSSNQPQHF
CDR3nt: TGTGCCAGCAGCCTCTTTGGGGCCCTTAGTAGCAATCAGCCCCAGCATTTT

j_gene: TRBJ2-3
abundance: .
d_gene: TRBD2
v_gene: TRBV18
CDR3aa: CASSPGLEPDTQYF
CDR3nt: TGTGCCAGCTCACCGGGACTAGAACCAGATACGCAGTATTTT

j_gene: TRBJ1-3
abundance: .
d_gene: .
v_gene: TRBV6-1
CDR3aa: CASSEVGRPGNTIYF
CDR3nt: TGTGCCAGCAGTGAAGTAGGGAGGCCTGGAAACACCATATATTTT

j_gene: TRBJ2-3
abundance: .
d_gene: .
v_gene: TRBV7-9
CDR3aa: CASSLGLGTDTQYF
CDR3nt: TGTGCCAGCAGCTTGGGACTCGGCACAGATACGCAGTATTTT

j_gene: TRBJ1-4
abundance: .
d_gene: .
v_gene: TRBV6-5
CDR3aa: CASRSWTGSGEKLFF
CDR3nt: TGTGCCAGCAGGTCATGGACGGGGTCTGGAGAAAAACTGTTTTTT

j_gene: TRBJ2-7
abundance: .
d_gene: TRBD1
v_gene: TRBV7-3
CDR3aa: CASSLGQGPTYEQYF
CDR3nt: TGTGCCAGCAGCTTAGGACAGGGACCTACCTACGAGCAGTACTTC

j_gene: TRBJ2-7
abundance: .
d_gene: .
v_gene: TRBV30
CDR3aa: CAWSLGGGSYEQYF
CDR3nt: TGTGCCTGGAGCCTGGGAGGGGGGTCGTACGAGCAGTACTTC

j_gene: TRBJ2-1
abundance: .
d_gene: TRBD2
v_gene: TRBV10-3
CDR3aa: CAISERGTSGGNYNEQFF
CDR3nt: TGTGCCATCAGTGAGAGAGGGACTAGCGGGGGAAATTACAATGAGCAGTTCTTC

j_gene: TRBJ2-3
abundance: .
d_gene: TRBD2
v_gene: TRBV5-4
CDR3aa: CASRSGSLRLAGLRDTQYF
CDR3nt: TGTGCCAGCAGGTCCGGCAGCTTGCGTCTAGCGGGGCTACGAGATACGCAGTATTTT

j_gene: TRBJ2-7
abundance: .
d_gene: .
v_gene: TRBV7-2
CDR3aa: CASSLTSYEQYF
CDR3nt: TGTGCCAGCAGCTTAACATCCTACGAGCAGTACTTC

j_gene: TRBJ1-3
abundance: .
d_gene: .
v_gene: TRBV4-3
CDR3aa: CASSQDRGSGNTIYF
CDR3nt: TGCGCCAGCAGCCAAGATCGGGGCTCTGGAAACACCATATATTTT

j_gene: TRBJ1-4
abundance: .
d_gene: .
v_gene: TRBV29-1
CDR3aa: CSVEDGADEKLFF
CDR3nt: TGCAGCGTTGAAGATGGGGCGGATGAAAAACTGTTTTTT

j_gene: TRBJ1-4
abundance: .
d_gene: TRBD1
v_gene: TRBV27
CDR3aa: CASSLGQATNEKLFF
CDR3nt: TGTGCCAGCAGTCTGGGACAGGCAACTAATGAAAAACTGTTTTTT

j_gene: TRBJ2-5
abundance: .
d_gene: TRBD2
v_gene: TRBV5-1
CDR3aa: CASSLGAGETETQYF
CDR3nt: TGCGCCAGCAGCTTGGGAGCGGGAGAGACTGAGACCCAGTACTTC

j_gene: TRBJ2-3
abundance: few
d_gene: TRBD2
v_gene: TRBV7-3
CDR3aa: CASSPRLAGGSDTQYF
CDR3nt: TGTGCCAGCAGCCCGAGACTAGCGGGGGGATCAGATACGCAGTATTTT

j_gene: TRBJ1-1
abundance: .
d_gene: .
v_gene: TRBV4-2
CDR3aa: CASSHTQLVEAFF
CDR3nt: TGTGCCAGCAGCCACACACAATTGGTTGAAGCTTTCTTT

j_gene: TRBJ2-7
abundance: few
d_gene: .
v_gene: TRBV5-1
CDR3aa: CASSYQRASYEQYF
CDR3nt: TGCGCCAGCAGCTACCAGAGGGCCTCCTACGAGCAGTACTTC

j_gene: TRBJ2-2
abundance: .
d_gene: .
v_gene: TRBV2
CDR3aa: CASSDFWDTNTGELFF
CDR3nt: TGTGCCAGCAGTGACTTTTGGGACACCAACACCGGGGAGCTGTTTTTT

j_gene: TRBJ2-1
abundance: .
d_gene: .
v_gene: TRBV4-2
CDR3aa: CASSQDRAGKVYNEQFF
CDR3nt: TGTGCCAGCAGCCAAGATCGGGCGGGAAAGGTCTACAATGAGCAGTTCTTC

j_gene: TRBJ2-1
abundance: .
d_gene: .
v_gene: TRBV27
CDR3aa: CATAVGSYNEQFF
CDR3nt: TGTGCCACCGCCGTGGGATCCTACAATGAGCAGTTCTTC

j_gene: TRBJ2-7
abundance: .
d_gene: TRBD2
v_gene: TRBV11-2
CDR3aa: CASSFLAGVYYEQYF
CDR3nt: TGTGCCAGCAGCTTCCTAGCGGGAGTCTATTACGAGCAGTACTTC

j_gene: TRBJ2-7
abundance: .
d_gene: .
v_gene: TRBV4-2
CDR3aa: CASSQLPPYEQYF
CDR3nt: TGTGCCAGCAGCCAACTCCCCCCCTACGAGCAGTACTTC

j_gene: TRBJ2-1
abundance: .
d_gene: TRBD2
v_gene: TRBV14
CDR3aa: CASSQKTSGRSSYNEQFF
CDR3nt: TGTGCCAGCAGCCAAAAGACTAGCGGGCGAAGCTCCTACAATGAGCAGTTCTTC

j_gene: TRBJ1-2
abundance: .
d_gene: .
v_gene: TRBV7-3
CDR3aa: CASSSDGSSNYGYTF
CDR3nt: TGTGCCAGCAGCTCCGACGGGTCTTCTAACTATGGCTACACCTTC

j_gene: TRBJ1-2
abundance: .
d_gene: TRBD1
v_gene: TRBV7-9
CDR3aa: CASISLDRVEGKGYTF
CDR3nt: TGTGCCAGCATTAGTTTAGACAGGGTCGAAGGTAAAGGCTACACCTTC

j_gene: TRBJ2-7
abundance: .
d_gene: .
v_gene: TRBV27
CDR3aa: CASSLGGGGGAYEQYF
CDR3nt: TGTGCCAGCAGTTTAGGTGGGGGAGGAGGGGCCTACGAGCAGTACTTC

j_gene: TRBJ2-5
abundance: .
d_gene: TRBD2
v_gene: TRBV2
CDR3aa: CASSEGLAGLKTQYF
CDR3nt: TGTGCCAGCAGTGAAGGCCTAGCGGGTTTGAAGACCCAGTACTTC

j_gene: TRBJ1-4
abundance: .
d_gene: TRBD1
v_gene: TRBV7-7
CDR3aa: CASSLRAGGREKLFF
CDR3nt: TGTGCTAGCAGCCTCCGGGCAGGGGGGCGTGAAAAACTGTTTTTT